This T cell receptor (beta chain) was obtained from a study of cytomegalovirus exposure and HLA in healthy donors. Across the whole study: Earlier, approximately 190 million T cells were analyzed, and some 120 million unique TCR beta sequences were found among them.

The CDR3 is 19 residues long. Findings and caveats of the study: Later analysis associated a missense DCLRE1C variant with TCR beta V- and J-gene trimming. When the data were analyzed later, several of the most significant clusters appeared to be linked to common viral pathogens. On later analysis, the bulk of CMV-associated TCR beta chains appeared to be HLA-restricted.

PCR involved 60 Vbeta and 13 Jbeta primers. Data came from immunoSEQ multiplex PCR; TCRdb stores just in-frame clones and leaves some out. The repertoire has roughly 120,000 clones, about 75% of them found once; the top ten carry 30%. Concerning this clone: Its specificity is unknown.

Sequencing was done on a sample of PBMCs. The gene calls are TRBV21-1 and TRBJ2-3; the table assigns TRBD2, which was not confirmed against the DNA. TRBV21-1 is flagged as a pseudogene. The source is a man between 60 and 75 years old in good health and CMV-seropositive. The CDR3 bases are TGTGCCAGCAGCAAAGCCCACGGGACTAGCGGGGCGCTCACAGATACGCAGTATTTT. Encoded protein: CASSKAHGTSGALTDTQYF.